The 11 T cell receptor beta chains below all came from one sample that was sequenced in a study of cytomegalovirus exposure and HLA in healthy donors. This table comes from immunoSEQ multiplex PCR, and its TCRdb copy is limited to in-frame clones, with some not included. This table has about 280,000 clones, approximately 88% appearing once. Sequencing was carried out using PBMCs. The receptors originated from a woman between 18 and 30 years old in good health and CMV-seronegative.

The genes are TRBV5-1 and TRBJ1-1; TRBD1 matches 7 bases. The CDR3 has 15 amino acids. Germline V lookup: CDR1 SGHRS, CDR2 YFSETQ. Germline trimming cut 2 bases from V and 5 bases from J; bases unmatched to any gene: 9. The CDR3 region is CASSFMIGGATEAFF. Here the CDR3 DNA reads TGCGCCAGCAGCTTCATGATAGGGGGCGCGACTGAAGCTTTCTTT.

V and J are TRBV2 and TRBJ1-2; 7 bases are shared with TRBD1. CDR3 size: 14 residues. In germline, CDR1 is SNHLY, CDR2 FYNNEI. The trim removed 6 bases at V and 0 bases at J, leaving 4 bases unmatched. Here the CDR3 reads CASRRDRPNYGYTF. The CDR3 region has the DNA TGTGCCAGCAGGCGGGACAGACCTAACTATGGCTACACCTTC.

In regard to this clone: The same CDR3 arises from other DNA sequences in this sample as well. The chain has TRBV5-1 and TRBJ2-1; D is uncertain. The CDR3 extends over 13 amino acids. V lost 0 bases, J lost 6 bases, and 7 bases lay in between. CDR1 and CDR2 (germline): SGHRS, YFSETQ. CDR3 bases: TGCGCCAGCAGCTTGGCCGGTTCCAATGAGCAGTTCTTC. It is translated as CASSLAGSNEQFF.

Comment on this clone: The sample carries other DNA sequences with the same CDR3. Written as DNA, the CDR3 is TGTGCCAGCAGCCCTGGACAGGGTTCCTACAATGAGCAGTTCTTC. The encoded protein is CASSPGQGSYNEQFF. V gene TRBV11-2 combines with J gene TRBJ2-1; 8 positions agree with TRBD1. CDR1 is SGHAT and CDR2 is FQNNGV in the germline V gene. The CDR3 runs to 15 residues. V was clipped by 5 bases and J by 1 base; unmatched bases: 4.

The chain recombines TRBV19 with TRBJ2-5; 7 positions match TRBD2. V was pared by 7 bases and J by 5 bases, with 13 bases of the junction left unmatched. Looked up from germline, CDR1 is LNHDA and CDR2 is SQIVND (reference sequence). The CDR3 consists of 15 residues. Here the CDR3 reads CASKRSRELWETQYF. DNA for the CDR3: TGTGCCAGTAAACGATCGCGGGAGCTGTGGGAGACCCAGTACTTC.

The chain recombines TRBV11-1 with TRBJ2-1, with a tentative D call TRBD2 (6 bases). The CDR3 runs 14 residues. The V gene's germline CDR1 is SGHAT and CDR2 FQDESV (reference sequence). Trimming stripped 5 bases from V and 5 bases from J, with 13 bases between. CDR3 nucleotide sequence: TGTGCCAGCAGCCACTTGGGAGGAGACAATGAGCAGTTCTTC. Its translation: CASSHLGGDNEQFF.

The chain's CDR3 is CASSPGLRQSGYEQYF. The CDR3 nucleotides read TGTGCCAGCAGCCCGGGACTCCGCCAAAGTGGTTACGAGCAGTACTTC. This chain uses TRBV28 with TRBJ2-7; TRBD2 might be the D (6 bases). The V gene lost 6 bases and the J gene lost 4 bases, with 22 bases spanning the gap. CDR3 length: 16 residues. Germline V gene sequence: CDR1 MDHEN, CDR2 SYDVKM.

This sequence joins TRBV29-1 and TRBJ2-7, with D maybe TRBD1 (6 bases). Germline lookup yields CDR1 SQVTM and CDR2 ANQGSEA. V was shortened by 4 bases and J by 4 bases, with 8 bases between the two germline ends. This CDR3 comprises 11 residues. Here the CDR3 DNA reads TGCAGCGTTGCAACAGGGTACGAGCAGTACTTC. As protein: CSVATGYEQYF.

The rearrangement joins TRBV30 to TRBJ2-3; D might be TRBD2 (5 bases). Deletions cut 2 bases from V and 6 bases from J, with 15 bases between. Germline CDR1 is GTSNPN and CDR2 is SVGIG (reference sequence). The CDR3 has 14 amino acids. The CDR3 bases are TGTGCCTGGAGTCTGGGTAGCGAGGCGGATACGCAGTATTTT. Its protein is CAWSLGSEADTQYF.

V gene TRBV28 combines with J gene TRBJ2-7, with TRBD2 matching 8 bases. CDR1 is MDHEN, CDR2 SYDVKM, per germline. The length of the CDR3 is 14 residues. The J segment lost 12 bases and the V segment lost 4 bases, leaving 14 bases of the junction unmatched. CDR3 sequence: CASSSGLAGGLRYF. The CDR3 DNA reads as TGTGCCAGCAGTTCGGGGCTAGCGGGTGGATTAAGGTACTTC.

The V and J genes are TRBV4-2 and TRBJ1-4; TRBD1 might be the D (5 bases). Germline V gene lookup returns CDR1 LGHNA and CDR2 YNFKEQ. Trimming took 1 base from V and 8 from J, leaving 17 bases between them. The CDR3 is 16 amino acids. The DNA for the CDR3 is TGTGCCAGCAGCCAAGGGGGGAGGGGTCCAGAAGAAAAACTGTTTTTT. Its translation: CASSQGGRGPEEKLFF.